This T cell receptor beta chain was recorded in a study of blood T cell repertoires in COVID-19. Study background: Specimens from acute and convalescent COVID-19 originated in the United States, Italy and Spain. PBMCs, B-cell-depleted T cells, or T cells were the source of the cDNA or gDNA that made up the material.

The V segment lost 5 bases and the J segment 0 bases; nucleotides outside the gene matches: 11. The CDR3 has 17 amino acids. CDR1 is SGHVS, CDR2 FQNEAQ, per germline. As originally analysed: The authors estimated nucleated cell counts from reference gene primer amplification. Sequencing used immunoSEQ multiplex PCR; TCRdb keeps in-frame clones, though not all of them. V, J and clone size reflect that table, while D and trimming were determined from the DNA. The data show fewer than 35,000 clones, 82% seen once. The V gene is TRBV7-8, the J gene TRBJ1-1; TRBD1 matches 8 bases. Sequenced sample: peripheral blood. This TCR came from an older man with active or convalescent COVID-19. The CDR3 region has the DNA TGTGCCAGCAGCCCTCTTGGCAGGGGGCCGCTGAACACTGAAGCTTTCTTT. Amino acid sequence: CASSPLGRGPLNTEAFF.